The 27 T cell receptor beta chains presented below share a single source sample, sequenced in a study of shared clonotypes between healthy human individuals. The protocol was immunoSEQ multiplex PCR, while the TCRdb copy is restricted to in-frame clones and leaves out a portion. The table includes some 1.5 million clones, roughly 96% detected once. What was sequenced was naive CD4+ T cells sorted from blood. The subset: CD45RA+ positively selected. These receptors all come from a man aged 25-40 years in good health.

The chain employs TRBV10-3 and TRBJ1-2, with D perhaps matching TRBD1 (5 bases). The V end lost 6 bases, the J end lost 6 bases, and 20 bases lay between the germline ends. In germline, CDR1 is ENHRY, CDR2 SYGVKD. This CDR3 contains 15 residues. The CDR3 DNA reads TGTGCCATCAGGGACTACGCATTAGGGACGGATGGCTACACCTTC. This encodes CAIRDYALGTDGYTF.

The chain joins TRBV18 to TRBJ2-7, with D possibly being TRBD1 (5 bases). CDR3 length: 14 residues. From germline, CDR1 is KGHSH and CDR2 LQKENI. Trimming took 4 bases from V and 4 from J, leaving 14 bases between them. CDR3 residues: CASSLLDTSYEQYF. The CDR3 coding sequence is TGTGCCAGCTCACTACTGGACACCTCGTACGAGCAGTACTTC.

The J gene is TRBJ2-2, the V gene TRBV19; TRBD2 aligns across 7 bases. The CDR3 has 15 residues. V shed 8 bases, J shed 3 bases, and the junction held 9 bases outside the gene matches. CDR1 and CDR2 from the germline V gene are LNHDA and SQIVND (reference sequence). CDR3 protein: CASSGGTTHTGELFF. CDR3 DNA sequence: TGTGCCAGTTCAGGCGGGACTACCCACACCGGGGAGCTGTTTTTT.

J is TRBJ1-5 and V is TRBV7-9; tentative D call: TRBD1 (6 bases). From germline, CDR1 is SEHNR and CDR2 FQNEAQ (reference sequence). This CDR3 contains 15 residues. The V end lost 1 base, the J end lost 5 bases, and 12 bases lay between the germline ends. The CDR3 protein is CASSLGVGGHQPQHF. The CDR3 nucleotides read TGTGCCAGCAGCTTAGGGGTGGGGGGGCATCAGCCCCAGCATTTT. Using reference TRBV7-9 and TRBJ1-5 for the parts outside the CDR3, the full variable domain is DTGVSQNPRHKITKRGQNVTFRCDPISEHNRLYWYRQTLGQGPEFLTYFQNEAQLEKSRLLSDRFSAERPKGSFSTLEIQRTEQGDSAMYLCASSLGVGGHQPQHFGDGTRLSIL.

The V and J genes are TRBV5-1 and TRBJ2-7; the match to TRBD2 covers 7 bases. Germline CDR1 is SGHRS and CDR2 is YFSETQ. The V segment lost 0 bases and the J segment 7 bases; nucleotides outside the gene matches: 10. CDR3 length: 15 amino acids. The CDR3 nucleotides are TGCGCCAGCAGCTTGGGGGGGACTACGAAAGTGGAGCAGTACTTC. Its protein is CASSLGGTTKVEQYF.

This chain links TRBV4-1 with TRBJ2-1; 7 bases are shared with TRBD2. The J segment lost 8 bases and the V segment lost 6 bases, leaving 16 bases of the junction unmatched. The CDR3 is 16 amino acids. The germline V gene encodes CDR1 MGHRA and CDR2 YSYEKL. As DNA, the CDR3 is TGCGCCAGCAGTCCCTTCTTGGGAGGGCCTTTAGATGAGCAGTTCTTC. Protein product: CASSPFLGGPLDEQFF.

The V call is TRBV5-4, the J call TRBJ2-1; D not certain. Germline V lookup: CDR1 SGHNT, CDR2 YYREEE (reference sequence). The V gene lost 4 bases and the J gene lost 5 bases, with 13 bases spanning the gap. This CDR3 has 14 residues. In DNA, the CDR3 is TGTGCCAGCAGCCCCCAGTTGGTGGACAATGAGCAGTTCTTC. Translated, it gives CASSPQLVDNEQFF.

This sequence joins TRBV29-1 and TRBJ2-3, with TRBD1 as a possible D gene (6 bases). Germline CDR1 reads SQVTM; CDR2 reads ANQGSEA. V dropped 7 bases and J dropped 3 bases, with 11 bases sitting between them. The CDR3 has 12 amino acids. The CDR3 loop reads CSERQATDTQYF. The DNA for the CDR3 is TGCAGCGAGAGACAGGCAACAGATACGCAGTATTTT.

J is TRBJ2-4 and V is TRBV5-4; TRBD1 matches at 7 bases. The CDR3 runs to 14 residues. In germline, CDR1 is SGHNT, CDR2 YYREEE (reference sequence). With V trimmed by 9 bases and J by 0 bases, 6 bases remained unmatched. This chain's CDR3 is CATQGELAKNIQYF. The CDR3 region has the DNA TGTGCCACCCAGGGGGAACTAGCCAAAAACATTCAGTACTTC.

The chain couples TRBV6-6 to TRBJ2-7, with D hard to call. Trimming took off 6 bases at V and 2 bases at J, with 17 bases between the two ends. CDR1 MNHNY and CDR2 SVGAGI come from the germline V gene (reference sequence). The CDR3 has 15 amino acids. This CDR3 is CASRSPREMTYEQYF. CDR3 in DNA: TGTGCCAGCAGGTCCCCTAGGGAAATGACCTACGAGCAGTACTTC.

The genes are TRBV10-3 and TRBJ2-2, with no clear D. V was pared by 2 bases and J by 7 bases, with 8 bases between. The CDR3 has 13 amino acids. Per germline, CDR1 ENHRY and CDR2 SYGVKD. The CDR3 sequence: CAISELVGGELFF. CDR3 coding DNA: TGTGCCATCAGTGAGCTCGTGGGCGGGGAGCTGTTTTTT.

This chain connects TRBV27 to TRBJ2-7; no firm D call. Germline V CDR1 and CDR2: MNHEY, SMNVEV (reference sequence). CDR3 length: 11 amino acids. With 5 bases removed from V and 4 bases from J, the gap between germline ends came to 6 bases. Written as DNA, the CDR3 is TGTGCCAGCAGTCCCCTGTACGAGCAGTACTTC. Amino acid sequence: CASSPLYEQYF.

The chain uses TRBV5-8 and TRBJ2-1, with D perhaps TRBD2 (5 bases). V gave up 4 bases and J gave up 3 bases, with 14 bases separating them. Germline CDR1 and CDR2: SGHTS and YDEGEE. CDR3 size: 15 residues. The CDR3 here is CASSHSGGLYNEQFF. The CDR3 nucleotides read TGTGCCAGCAGCCATTCTGGCGGGCTCTACAATGAGCAGTTCTTC.

The chain combines TRBV19 with TRBJ2-5; D possibly corresponds to TRBD1 (6 bases). This CDR3 spans 15 amino acids. Deletions cut 5 bases from V and 2 bases from J, with 15 bases between. CDR1 LNHDA and CDR2 SQIVND come from the germline V gene (reference sequence). The CDR3 here is CASSSDPGQQETQYF. Written as DNA, the CDR3 is TGTGCCAGTAGTTCCGATCCGGGACAACAAGAGACCCAGTACTTC.

V usage is TRBV13 and J usage is TRBJ2-2; 8 bases match TRBD2. J lost 4 bases, V lost 3 bases, and 4 bases had no gene match. Germline values: CDR1 PRHDT, CDR2 FYEKMQ (reference sequence). The CDR3 has 15 residues. CDR3 in DNA: TGTGCCAGCAGCTTCTCTAGCGGGTCCACCGGGGAGCTGTTTTTT. Protein sequence: CASSFSSGSTGELFF. Variable domain in full (rest from reference TRBV13 and TRBJ2-2): AAGVIQSPRHLIKEKRETATLKCYPIPRHDTVYWYQQGPGQDPQFLISFYEKMQSDKGSIPDRFSAQQFSDYHSELNMSSLELGDSALYFCASSFSSGSTGELFFGEGSRLTVL.

J is TRBJ1-4 and V is TRBV2, with no clear D. Germline lookup yields CDR1 SNHLY and CDR2 FYNNEI. This CDR3 is built from 13 residues. V was pared by 7 bases and J by 1 base, with 7 bases between. The CDR3: CASTGRTNEKLFF. The CDR3 DNA follows: TGTGCCAGCACGGGGAGAACTAATGAAAAACTGTTTTTT.

The chain has TRBV6-1 and TRBJ1-2; the D gene is possibly TRBD1 (5 bases). Trimming removed 2 bases at V and 1 base at J, with 8 bases between. Germline values: CDR1 MNHNS, CDR2 SASEGT. The CDR3 is made up of 14 amino acids. DNA of the CDR3: TGTGCCAGCAGTGAAAGGGGCAATAACTATGGCTACACCTTC. Translation: CASSERGNNYGYTF.

The chain has TRBV5-1 and TRBJ2-1; 8 bases align to TRBD1. CDR3 size: 16 residues. V lost 3 bases, J lost 2 bases, and 7 bases stayed unmatched. In germline, CDR1 is SGHRS, CDR2 YFSETQ. CDR3 sequence reads: CASSSSGGYTYNEQFF. The CDR3 nucleotides read TGCGCCAGCAGCTCGTCAGGGGGCTACACCTACAATGAGCAGTTCTTC. Based on the CDR3 plus reference TRBV5-1 and TRBJ2-1, the full variable domain is KAGVTQTPRYLIKTRGQQVTLSCSPISGHRSVSWYQQTPGQGLQFLFEYFSETQRNKGNFPGRFSGRQFSNSRSEMNVSTLELGDSALYLCASSSSGGYTYNEQFFGPGTRLTVL.

The chain uses TRBV29-1 and TRBJ2-5; the match to TRBD1 covers 8 bases. The germline CDR1 and CDR2 sequences are SQVTM and ANQGSEA. The CDR3 has 13 amino acids. V lost 8 bases to trimming and J lost 1 base; unmatched junction nucleotides: 6. CDR3 in DNA: TGCAGCTCTTGGGGACAGGCCCAAGAGACCCAGTACTTC. Its protein product is CSSWGQAQETQYF.

The rearrangement joins TRBV6-5 to TRBJ1-1; D gene uncertain. The germline V gene encodes CDR1 MNHEY and CDR2 SVGAGI. V was shortened by 4 bases and J by 1 base, with 7 bases between the two germline ends. The CDR3 covers 13 residues. CDR3 protein: CASSFRQNTEAFF. DNA for the CDR3: TGTGCCAGCAGTTTCCGACAGAACACTGAAGCTTTCTTT.

This chain connects TRBV27 to TRBJ1-1, with D possibly TRBD1 on 5 matching bases. Germline V gene sequence: CDR1 MNHEY, CDR2 SMNVEV (reference sequence). The CDR3 loop spans 15 amino acids. Between the trimmed V and J ends, which lost 4 bases and 3 bases, there was a span of 15 bases. CDR3 in amino acids: CASSSPSQGDTEAFF. CDR3 coding DNA: TGTGCCAGCAGTTCCCCCTCGCAGGGTGACACTGAAGCTTTCTTT.

The chain recombines TRBV5-4 with TRBJ2-7; possibly TRBD2 for D (6 bases). The CDR3 runs 15 residues. CDR1 and CDR2 from the germline V gene are SGHNT and YYREEE (reference sequence). V lost 2 bases and J 0 bases, leaving 12 bases between the germline ends. CDR3 sequence reads: CASSFAGRISYEQYF. CDR3 DNA sequence: TGTGCCAGCAGCTTCGCGGGGAGGATCTCCTACGAGCAGTACTTC.

On this clone: Relative to the germline gene, one junction end is altered; a read error may explain this. For the CDR3, the DNA is TGTGCTAGCAGCTTATCCGGGAGGCTGAATGAGCAGTTCTTC. As protein: CASSLSGRLNEQFF. The chain has TRBV7-7 and TRBJ2-1; 7 nucleotides align to TRBD2. The CDR3 spans 14 residues. Germline CDR1 reads SSHAT; CDR2 reads FNYEAQ (reference sequence).

This chain links TRBV5-1 with TRBJ2-1; D unclear. The CDR3 totals 15 residues. V dropped 1 base and J dropped 6 bases, with 14 bases sitting between them. Per the germline V gene, CDR1 is SGHRS and CDR2 is YFSETQ. The CDR3 DNA follows: TGCGCCAGCAGCTTGACAGCGCCACCCTTCAATGAGCAGTTCTTC. Protein: CASSLTAPPFNEQFF.

The chain joins TRBV18 to TRBJ1-2, with 7 bases lining up with TRBD1. Germline assignment: CDR1 KGHSH and CDR2 LQKENI. V dropped 5 bases and J dropped 6; count of bases not matched to a gene: 3. This CDR3 contains 12 residues. In DNA form, the CDR3 reads TGTGCCAGCTCAGACAGGGCGGATGGCTACACCTTC. Protein sequence: CASSDRADGYTF.

The gene calls are TRBV6-5 and TRBJ1-1; the D is unclear. V lost 3 bases to trimming and J lost 1 base, with 15 bases between them. This CDR3 comprises 16 residues. Germline V lookup: CDR1 MNHEY, CDR2 SVGAGI. CDR3 sequence (DNA): TGTGCCAGCAGTTATGCCAGAACATCGAAGAACACTGAAGCTTTCTTT. It specifies CASSYARTSKNTEAFF.

The rearrangement links TRBV5-1 to TRBJ2-6; maybe TRBD2 (6 bases). V was cut by 2 bases and J by 4 bases, with 10 bases left in between. CDR1 SGHRS and CDR2 YFSETQ come from the germline V gene. CDR3 length: 15 amino acids. The CDR3 bases are TGCGCCAGCAGCTTCGGGGGACGCGGGGCCAACGTCCTGACTTTC. It translates to CASSFGGRGANVLTF. Together with reference TRBV5-1 and TRBJ2-6, the CDR3 gives the full variable domain: KAGVTQTPRYLIKTRGQQVTLSCSPISGHRSVSWYQQTPGQGLQFLFEYFSETQRNKGNFPGRFSGRQFSNSRSEMNVSTLELGDSALYLCASSFGGRGANVLTFGAGSRLTVL.